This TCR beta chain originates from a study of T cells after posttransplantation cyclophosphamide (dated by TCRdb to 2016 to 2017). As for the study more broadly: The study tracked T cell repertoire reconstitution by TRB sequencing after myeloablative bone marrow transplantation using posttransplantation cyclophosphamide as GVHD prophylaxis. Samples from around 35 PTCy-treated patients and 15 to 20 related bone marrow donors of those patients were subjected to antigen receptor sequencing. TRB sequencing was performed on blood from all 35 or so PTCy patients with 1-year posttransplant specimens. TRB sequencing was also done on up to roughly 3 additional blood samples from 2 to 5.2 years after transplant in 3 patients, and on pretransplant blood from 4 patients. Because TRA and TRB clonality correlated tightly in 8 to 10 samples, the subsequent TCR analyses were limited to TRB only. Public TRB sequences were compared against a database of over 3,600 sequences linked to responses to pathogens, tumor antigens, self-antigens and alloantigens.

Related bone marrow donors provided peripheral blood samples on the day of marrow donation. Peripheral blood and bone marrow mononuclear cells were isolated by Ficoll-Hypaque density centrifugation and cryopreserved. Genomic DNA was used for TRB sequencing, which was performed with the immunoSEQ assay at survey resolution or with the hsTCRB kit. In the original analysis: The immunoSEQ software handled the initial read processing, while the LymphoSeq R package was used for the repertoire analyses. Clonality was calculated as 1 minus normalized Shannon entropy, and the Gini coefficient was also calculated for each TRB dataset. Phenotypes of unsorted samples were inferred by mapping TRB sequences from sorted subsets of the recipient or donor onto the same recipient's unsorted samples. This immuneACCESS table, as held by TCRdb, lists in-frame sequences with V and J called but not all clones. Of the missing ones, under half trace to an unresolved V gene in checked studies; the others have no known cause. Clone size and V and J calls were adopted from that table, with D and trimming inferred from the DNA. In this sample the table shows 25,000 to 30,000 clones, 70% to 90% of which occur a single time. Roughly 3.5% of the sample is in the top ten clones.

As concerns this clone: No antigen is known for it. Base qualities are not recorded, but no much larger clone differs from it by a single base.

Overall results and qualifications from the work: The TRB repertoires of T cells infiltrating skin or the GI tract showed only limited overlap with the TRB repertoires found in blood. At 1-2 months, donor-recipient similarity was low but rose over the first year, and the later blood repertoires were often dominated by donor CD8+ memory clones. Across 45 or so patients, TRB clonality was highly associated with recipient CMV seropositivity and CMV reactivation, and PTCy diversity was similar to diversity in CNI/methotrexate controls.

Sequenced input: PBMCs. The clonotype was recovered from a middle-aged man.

CDR3 loop: CASSRGSGNTIYF. The DNA is TGTGCCAGCAGCCGGGGATCTGGAAACACCATATATTTT. Here the chain combines TRBV7-2 and TRBJ1-3; the D gene is not confidently resolved. CDR1 and CDR2 were assigned from the germline V gene as SGHTA and FQGNSA. V lost 5 bases and J lost 1 base; the stretch between them is 6 bases long. The CDR3 covers 13 residues, taking in both the cysteine and the phenylalanine. Of all the DNA, just the CDR3 is kept, 39 bases in frame from base 1.